The 6 T cell receptor beta chains below all came from one sample that was sequenced in a study of spatial heterogeneity in lung cancer. Findings and limits, study-wide: One measure, the expanded intratumoral alpha and beta TCR count, tracked tumor mutation counts.

MiXCR was run by TCRdb on the 5' RACE reads, yielding one entry per CDR3 protein. The table shows 2,200 or so distinct CDR3 sequences, with roughly 9.7% occurring only once. The antigens of these receptors remain unknown. Time point defined: sample taken at primary tumor resection. The specimen was lung tumor tissue, collected at surgery. These receptors came from a female donor with early-stage non-small cell lung cancer.

Judged by abundance, this clonotype is medium-sized. The CDR3 loop is CASSLSTGELFF. CDR3 nucleotide sequence: TGTGCCAGCAGCTTATCCACCGGGGAGCTGTTTTTT. V and J are TRBV5-6 and TRBJ2-2; D is uncertain. Germline V lookup: CDR1 SGHDT, CDR2 YYEEEE. This CDR3 is 12 amino acids long. V lost 2 bases and J lost 4, with 3 bases in between.

The J gene is TRBJ2-1, the V gene TRBV6-5; D is unresolved. CDR1 MNHEY and CDR2 SVGAGI come from the germline V gene. V gave up 9 bases and J gave up 6 bases, with 15 bases separating them. The CDR3 has 13 residues. The DNA for the CDR3 is TGTGCCAGTTACCGGGTCCCGGGCAATGAGCAGTTCTTC. Its protein product is CASYRVPGNEQFF.

This clonotype is deemed medium-sized (0.01 to 0.1%). The rearrangement uses TRBV7-2 and TRBJ1-1, with D unclear. Germline CDR1 SGHTA, CDR2 FQGNSA. Between the trimmed V and J ends, which lost 5 bases and 1 base, there was a span of 17 bases. The CDR3 consists of 16 residues. The chain's CDR3 is CASSRDLSLGNTEAFF. The DNA of the CDR3 is TGTGCCAGCAGCCGAGATCTAAGTTTAGGGAACACTGAAGCTTTCTTT. Full variable domain (rest looked up from reference TRBV7-2 and TRBJ1-1): GAGVSQSPSNKVTEKGKDVELRCDPISGHTALYWYRQSLGQGLEFLIYFQGNSAPDKSGLPSDRFSAERTGGSVSTLTIQRTQQEDSAVYLCASSRDLSLGNTEAFFGQGTRLTVV.

The chain combines TRBV20-1 with TRBJ2-7, with TRBD2 as a possible D gene (6 bases). With 6 bases removed from V and 2 bases from J, the gap between germline ends came to 11 bases. CDR3 length equals 12 residues. Germline V lookup: CDR1 DFQATT, CDR2 SNEGSKA (reference sequence). CDR3 region: CSAKWGAYEQYF. CDR3 nucleotides: TGCAGTGCAAAATGGGGGGCCTACGAGCAGTACTTC.

The chain employs TRBV12-3 or TRBV12-4 and TRBJ2-5, with D perhaps TRBD1 (5 bases). The V end was cut by 3 bases, the J end by 2 bases, with 13 bases between. This CDR3 is 15 amino acids long. CDR3 sequence reads: CASSFQTDPQETQYF. The CDR3, as DNA: TGTGCCAGCAGTTTCCAGACAGACCCGCAAGAGACCCAGTACTTC.

In its sample, this clonotype ranks as medium-sized (0.01 to 0.1%). This chain uses TRBV30 with TRBJ1-1; unclear D gene. Per the germline V gene, CDR1 is GTSNPN and CDR2 is SVGIG (reference sequence). The CDR3 is 11 amino acids. The V end lost 4 bases, the J end lost 3 bases, and 6 bases lay between the germline ends. The CDR3 coding sequence is TGTGCCTGGATGCGGGACACTGAAGCTTTCTTT. Protein: CAWMRDTEAFF.